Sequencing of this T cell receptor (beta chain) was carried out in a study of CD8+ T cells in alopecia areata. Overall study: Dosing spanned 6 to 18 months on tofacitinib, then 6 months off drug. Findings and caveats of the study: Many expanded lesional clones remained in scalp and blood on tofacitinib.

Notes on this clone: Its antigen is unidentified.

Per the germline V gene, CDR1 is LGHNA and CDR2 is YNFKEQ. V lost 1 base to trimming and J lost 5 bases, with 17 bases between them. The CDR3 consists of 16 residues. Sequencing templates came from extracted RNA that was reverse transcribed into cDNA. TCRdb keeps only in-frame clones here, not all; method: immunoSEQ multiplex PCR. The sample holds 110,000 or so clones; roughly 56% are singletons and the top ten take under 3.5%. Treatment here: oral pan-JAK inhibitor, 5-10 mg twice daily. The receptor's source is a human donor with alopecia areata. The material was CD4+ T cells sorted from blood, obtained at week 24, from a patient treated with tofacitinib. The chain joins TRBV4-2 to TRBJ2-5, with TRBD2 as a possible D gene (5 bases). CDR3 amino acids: CASSQGADSARETQYF. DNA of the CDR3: TGTGCCAGCAGCCAAGGGGCGGACTCGGCCCGGGAGACCCAGTACTTC.